A selection of T cell receptor beta chains follows, all from one sample in a study of OX40 agonist ivuxolimab in advanced cancers. The data were produced by immunoSEQ multiplex PCR, yet TCRdb's version contains in-frame clones alone and is incomplete. This sample has about 94,000 clones, with around 94% found just once. The specimen was CD4+ or CD8+ T cells sorted from blood, collected in a trial of the OX40 agonist ivuxolimab. All receptors come from an adult with an advanced solid tumor such as melanoma, head and neck, liver or kidney cancer. CDR3s include the opening cysteine and the closing phenylalanine or tryptophan. Fields, in order: clone size, J gene, V gene, D gene, CDR3 DNA, CDR3 protein. The D gene is left open where the match is weak. A row's size may be missing; if present it is once, few, many or a size class.

clone_size: NA; j_call: TRBJ1-1; v_call: TRBV7-2; d_call: TRBD1; cdr3_nt: TGTGCCAGCAGCTTAGCCGGGGTGGGGACAGTTTACACTGAAGCTTTCTTT; cdr3_aa: CASSLAGVGTVYTEAFF
clone_size: NA; j_call: TRBJ1-1; v_call: TRBV14; d_call: TRBD1; cdr3_nt: TGTGCCAGCAGCCAGGGACAGGGGATCAACTCTGAAGCTTTCTTT; cdr3_aa: CASSQGQGINSEAFF
clone_size: NA; j_call: TRBJ2-1; v_call: TRBV7-9; d_call: NA; cdr3_nt: TGTGCCAGCAGCTTAGCACGGGACATCTACCGCGCTGAGCAGTTCTTC; cdr3_aa: CASSLARDIYRAEQFF
clone_size: NA; j_call: TRBJ1-1; v_call: TRBV7-8; d_call: NA; cdr3_nt: TGTGCCAGCAGCTTAGCGGGGGGGAGGAACACTGAAGCTTTCTTT; cdr3_aa: CASSLAGGRNTEAFF
clone_size: NA; j_call: TRBJ1-2; v_call: TRBV6-5; d_call: NA; cdr3_nt: TGTGCCAGCAGTTACTCTCCCAGGGTAAACTATGGCTACACCTTC; cdr3_aa: CASSYSPRVNYGYTF
clone_size: NA; j_call: TRBJ2-7; v_call: TRBV18; d_call: TRBD1; cdr3_nt: TGTGCCAGCTCACCACCGGGACAGGCCTACGAGCAGTACTTC; cdr3_aa: CASSPPGQAYEQYF
clone_size: NA; j_call: TRBJ1-3; v_call: TRBV27; d_call: TRBD1; cdr3_nt: TGTGCCAGCAGTTTAAAAGGACCAGGGGGGAACACCATATATTTT; cdr3_aa: CASSLKGPGGNTIYF
clone_size: NA; j_call: TRBJ1-4; v_call: TRBV11-2; d_call: NA; cdr3_nt: TGTGCCAGCAGGCGCCCAGGAGGGAGGGAAAAACTGTTTTTT; cdr3_aa: CASRRPGGREKLFF
clone_size: NA; j_call: TRBJ2-1; v_call: TRBV5-1; d_call: TRBD2; cdr3_nt: TGCGCCAGCAGCTTGGTAGCGGGAGATTACAATGAGCAGTTCTTC; cdr3_aa: CASSLVAGDYNEQFF
clone_size: NA; j_call: TRBJ2-2; v_call: TRBV18; d_call: TRBD1; cdr3_nt: TGTGCCAGCTCAACCCGACAGGGGTCTCTATCGAACACCGGGGAGCTGTTTTTT; cdr3_aa: CASSTRQGSLSNTGELFF
clone_size: NA; j_call: TRBJ2-7; v_call: TRBV2; d_call: NA; cdr3_nt: TGTGCCAGCAGTCCCTTCGTACGGGAGCAGTACTTC; cdr3_aa: CASSPFVREQYF
clone_size: NA; j_call: TRBJ2-7; v_call: TRBV19; d_call: TRBD2; cdr3_nt: TGTGCCAGTAGTATTCTCGTGACTAGCGGGACCTCCTACGAGCAGTACTTC; cdr3_aa: CASSILVTSGTSYEQYF
clone_size: NA; j_call: TRBJ2-1; v_call: TRBV6-1; d_call: NA; cdr3_nt: TGTGCCACCCTCTCACGGGGAACTAGCTCCGGTGAGCAGTTCTTC; cdr3_aa: CATLSRGTSSGEQFF
clone_size: once; j_call: TRBJ1-1; v_call: TRBV6-1; d_call: NA; cdr3_nt: TGTGCCAGCAGCGAGACGACAGAGCTTGAAGCTTTCTTT; cdr3_aa: CASSETTELEAFF
clone_size: NA; j_call: TRBJ2-7; v_call: TRBV12-5; d_call: NA; cdr3_nt: TGTGCTAGTGGTTTGGAGAACTACGAGCAGTACTTC; cdr3_aa: CASGLENYEQYF
clone_size: few; j_call: TRBJ1-6; v_call: TRBV11-2; d_call: NA; cdr3_nt: TGTGCCAGCAGCTTAGATCGGGGTTCACCCCTCCACTTT; cdr3_aa: CASSLDRGSPLHF
clone_size: once; j_call: TRBJ1-6; v_call: TRBV9; d_call: NA; cdr3_nt: TGTGCCAGCAGCGTAGGTAGTACGGCGAATTCACCCCTCCACTTT; cdr3_aa: CASSVGSTANSPLHF
clone_size: NA; j_call: TRBJ2-2; v_call: TRBV7-2; d_call: TRBD2; cdr3_nt: TGTGCCAGCAGCCTCGCCGGGACTAGCAACACCGGGGAGCTGTTTTTT; cdr3_aa: CASSLAGTSNTGELFF
clone_size: NA; j_call: TRBJ1-5; v_call: TRBV6-5; d_call: NA; cdr3_nt: TGTGCCAGCAGTTCGGGACGGCAGTATAGCAATCAGCCCCAGCATTTT; cdr3_aa: CASSSGRQYSNQPQHF
clone_size: NA; j_call: TRBJ2-7; v_call: TRBV2; d_call: TRBD1; cdr3_nt: TGTGCCAGCAGGGGGGAACGACAGGGCCCCTACGAGCAGTACTTC; cdr3_aa: CASRGERQGPYEQYF
clone_size: once; j_call: TRBJ2-7; v_call: TRBV28; d_call: TRBD2; cdr3_nt: TGTGCCAGCAGAACTAGCGGGAGCACCTACGAGCAGTACTTC; cdr3_aa: CASRTSGSTYEQYF
clone_size: NA; j_call: TRBJ2-5; v_call: TRBV7-2; d_call: NA; cdr3_nt: TGTGCCAGCGGTTCAGGCGCCCAAGAGACCCAGTACTTC; cdr3_aa: CASGSGAQETQYF
clone_size: NA; j_call: TRBJ2-3; v_call: TRBV9; d_call: NA; cdr3_nt: TGTGCCAGCAGCTGGGAAGATACGCAGTATTTT; cdr3_aa: CASSWEDTQYF
clone_size: NA; j_call: TRBJ2-7; v_call: TRBV5-6; d_call: TRBD2; cdr3_nt: TGTGCCAGCAGCTTGGGACTAGCGGGGGCCTCCTACGAGCAGTACTTC; cdr3_aa: CASSLGLAGASYEQYF
clone_size: NA; j_call: TRBJ2-7; v_call: TRBV2; d_call: NA; cdr3_nt: TGTGCCAGCGGACGTAGTGGTGTCGCCGAGCAGTACTTC; cdr3_aa: CASGRSGVAEQYF
clone_size: NA; j_call: TRBJ2-5; v_call: TRBV14; d_call: TRBD2; cdr3_nt: TGTGCCACCTCGGCGGAGCGGGGACAAGAGACCCAGTACTTC; cdr3_aa: CATSAERGQETQYF
clone_size: NA; j_call: TRBJ2-3; v_call: TRBV7-2; d_call: NA; cdr3_nt: TGTGCCAGCAGGGGCTTCGATTCAACAGATACGCAGTATTTT; cdr3_aa: CASRGFDSTDTQYF
clone_size: NA; j_call: TRBJ2-4; v_call: TRBV7-9; d_call: NA; cdr3_nt: TGTGCCAGCAGCACTCACGGTATCAAAAACATTCAGTACTTC; cdr3_aa: CASSTHGIKNIQYF
clone_size: NA; j_call: TRBJ1-2; v_call: TRBV6-1; d_call: NA; cdr3_nt: TGTGCCAGCAGTAGACAGGACTATGGCTACACCTTC; cdr3_aa: CASSRQDYGYTF
clone_size: once; j_call: TRBJ1-4; v_call: TRBV7-2; d_call: NA; cdr3_nt: TGTGCCAGCAGCCCATATAGGTGGGGTAATGAAAAACTGTTTTTT; cdr3_aa: CASSPYRWGNEKLFF
clone_size: NA; j_call: TRBJ2-7; v_call: TRBV28; d_call: TRBD1; cdr3_nt: TGTGCCAGCAGTGGACAGGCAAGCTCCTACGAGCAGTACTTC; cdr3_aa: CASSGQASSYEQYF
clone_size: NA; j_call: TRBJ2-6; v_call: TRBV5-6; d_call: TRBD1; cdr3_nt: TGTGCCAGCAGATTGGATAAGAGGGGGCGCGGGGCCAACGTCCTGACTTTC; cdr3_aa: CASRLDKRGRGANVLTF
clone_size: NA; j_call: TRBJ1-1; v_call: TRBV29-1; d_call: NA; cdr3_nt: TGCAGCGTTGAACAGGCGATGAACACTGAAGCTTTCTTT; cdr3_aa: CSVEQAMNTEAFF
clone_size: NA; j_call: TRBJ1-5; v_call: TRBV4-1; d_call: TRBD1; cdr3_nt: TGCGCCAGCAGCCACCCGACAGGGGGAGGCAATCAGCCCCAGCATTTT; cdr3_aa: CASSHPTGGGNQPQHF
clone_size: NA; j_call: TRBJ1-5; v_call: TRBV27; d_call: NA; cdr3_nt: TGTGCCAGCAGTTTTTTTGATCAGCCCCAGCATTTT; cdr3_aa: CASSFFDQPQHF
clone_size: NA; j_call: TRBJ2-5; v_call: TRBV25-1; d_call: NA; cdr3_nt: TGTGCCAGCAGTGAATGGAACCCGAGCCTCCAAGAGACCCAGTACTTC; cdr3_aa: CASSEWNPSLQETQYF
clone_size: NA; j_call: TRBJ2-2; v_call: TRBV7-9; d_call: NA; cdr3_nt: TGTGCCAGCAGCTTAGGTCGGGAGTATGGCGGGGAGCTGTTTTTT; cdr3_aa: CASSLGREYGGELFF
clone_size: NA; j_call: TRBJ2-3; v_call: TRBV7-2; d_call: NA; cdr3_nt: TGTGCCAGCAGCCCAGGACTGTATCGAGACACAGATACGCAGTATTTT; cdr3_aa: CASSPGLYRDTDTQYF
clone_size: NA; j_call: TRBJ1-3; v_call: TRBV9; d_call: NA; cdr3_nt: TGTGCCAGCAGCGATCTCAGAAGGGGGAGCTCTGGAAACACCATATATTTT; cdr3_aa: CASSDLRRGSSGNTIYF
clone_size: NA; j_call: TRBJ1-2; v_call: TRBV7-9; d_call: NA; cdr3_nt: TGTGCCAGCAGCTTAGCCTTGTATGGCTACACCTTC; cdr3_aa: CASSLALYGYTF
clone_size: NA; j_call: TRBJ1-1; v_call: TRBV15; d_call: NA; cdr3_nt: TGTGCCACCAGCAGAGACACCTGGGGAATAATGAACACTGAAGCTTTCTTT; cdr3_aa: CATSRDTWGIMNTEAFF
clone_size: NA; j_call: TRBJ2-1; v_call: TRBV18; d_call: NA; cdr3_nt: TGTGCCAGCTCAGACACCCTTTACAATGAGCAGTTCTTC; cdr3_aa: CASSDTLYNEQFF
clone_size: NA; j_call: TRBJ2-1; v_call: TRBV5-1; d_call: TRBD2; cdr3_nt: TGCGCCAGCAGGTTTACCGGGACTAGTAAGAATGAGCAGTTCTTC; cdr3_aa: CASRFTGTSKNEQFF
clone_size: NA; j_call: TRBJ2-4; v_call: TRBV7-2; d_call: TRBD2; cdr3_nt: TGTGCCAGCAGCGCCCTTGGCGGGAGTGCCAAAAACATTCAGTACTTC; cdr3_aa: CASSALGGSAKNIQYF
clone_size: NA; j_call: TRBJ2-5; v_call: TRBV5-1; d_call: TRBD2; cdr3_nt: TGCGCCAGCAGCTCCACCTCCTTACTAGCGGGGAAAGAGACCCAGTACTTC; cdr3_aa: CASSSTSLLAGKETQYF
clone_size: once; j_call: TRBJ1-1; v_call: TRBV11-2; d_call: NA; cdr3_nt: TGTGCCAGCAACGGGGGGAATGAAGCTTTCTTT; cdr3_aa: CASNGGNEAFF
clone_size: once; j_call: TRBJ1-5; v_call: TRBV7-9; d_call: NA; cdr3_nt: TGTGCCAGCAGCCTGGGGACCGTTTATCAGCCCCAGCATTTT; cdr3_aa: CASSLGTVYQPQHF
clone_size: NA; j_call: TRBJ2-3; v_call: TRBV10-3; d_call: TRBD2; cdr3_nt: TGTGCCATCAGTGGCAGTGGAGCGGGGCCTACGGATACGCAGTATTTT; cdr3_aa: CAISGSGAGPTDTQYF
clone_size: NA; j_call: TRBJ2-3; v_call: TRBV29-1; d_call: NA; cdr3_nt: TGCAGCGTTGAGAGTGGCTCCGATACGCAGTATTTT; cdr3_aa: CSVESGSDTQYF
clone_size: NA; j_call: TRBJ1-1; v_call: TRBV11-2; d_call: NA; cdr3_nt: TGTGCCAGCAGCTTAGTGGGCAGGGGAACTGAAGCTTTCTTT; cdr3_aa: CASSLVGRGTEAFF